These 21 T cell receptor beta chains were sequenced from one sample in a study of STAT5B mutations in CD4+ large granular lymphocyte leukemia. Sequencing used immunoSEQ multiplex PCR; TCRdb keeps in-frame clones, though not all of them. The sample shows tens of thousands of clones, 74% of them seen only once. Sequencing was performed on CD4+ T cells from blood buffy coats. All receptors derive from a human donor in good health.

This clone has a handful of counts. CDR3 sequence reads: CASSQDRESTEAFF. CDR3 nucleotides: TGTGCCAGCAGCCAGGACAGGGAGAGCACTGAAGCTTTCTTT. The chain combines TRBV7-8 with TRBJ1-1, with 8 bases that match TRBD1. J was trimmed by 4 bases and V by 5 bases; bases with no gene match: 6. The CDR3 is 14 amino acids. The germline CDR1 and CDR2 sequences are SGHVS and FQNEAQ.

The chain has TRBV7-2 and TRBJ1-2; no definite D call. Germline CDR1 is SGHTA and CDR2 is FQGNSA. V was shortened by 5 bases and J by 6 bases, with 7 bases between the two germline ends. The CDR3 has 11 residues. The CDR3 bases are TGTGCCAGCAGCGACCACAATGGCTACACCTTC. It translates to CASSDHNGYTF.

The chain combines TRBV2 with TRBJ2-6, with a weak D call TRBD1 (6 bases). In germline, CDR1 is SNHLY, CDR2 FYNNEI. This CDR3 has 14 amino acids. The V end was cut by 5 bases, the J end by 2 bases, with 7 bases between. CDR3 region: CASSRTAGANVLTF. As DNA, the CDR3 is TGTGCCAGCAGTCGGACAGCTGGGGCCAACGTCCTGACTTTC.

With regard to this clone: One end of the junction varies from germline; a read error may be responsible. The CDR3 DNA sequence: TGTACCAGCAGTCGGGGACAGCCCTACGAGCAGTACTTC. The encoded protein is CTSSRGQPYEQYF. The J gene is TRBJ2-7, the V gene TRBV28; 7 nucleotides match TRBD1. Germline assignment: CDR1 MDHEN and CDR2 SYDVKM. The CDR3 contains 13 residues.

This rearrangement joins TRBV19 to TRBJ2-3; a weak D match, TRBD1 (6 bases). The CDR3 length is 15 residues. Germline loops: CDR1 LNHDA, CDR2 SQIVND (reference sequence). Trimming removed 6 bases at V and 2 bases at J, with 15 bases between. As DNA, the CDR3 is TGTGCCAGTAGCGCCCAGGGGACCTTCACAGATACGCAGTATTTT. It translates to CASSAQGTFTDTQYF.

CDR3 nucleotides: TGTGCCAGCAGCTTAGGACAGGGGGCGACCGGGGAGCTGTTTTTT. Its translation: CASSLGQGATGELFF. The chain joins TRBV7-9 to TRBJ2-2; 10 bases map to TRBD1. Germline values: CDR1 SEHNR, CDR2 FQNEAQ (reference sequence). The V gene end was trimmed by 1 base and the J gene end by 5 bases; junction bases not matched to a gene: 1. This CDR3 has 15 amino acids.

The J gene is TRBJ1-2, the V gene TRBV19; D is ambiguous. Per the germline V gene, CDR1 is LNHDA and CDR2 is SQIVND (reference sequence). V dropped 5 bases and J dropped 8 bases, with 15 bases sitting between them. The CDR3 sequence is 13 residues long. CDR3 bases: TGTGCCAGTAGTGTTAGTAGGACGGAAGGCTACACCTTC. This encodes CASSVSRTEGYTF.

The CDR3 DNA sequence: TGTGCCAGCAGTGAATGGTCGGTGGTAGGTGGCTACACCTTC. The encoded protein is CASSEWSVVGGYTF. This chain uses TRBV25-1 with TRBJ1-2; D is unresolved. With 1 base removed from V and 7 bases from J, the gap between germline ends came to 13 bases. This CDR3 comprises 14 residues. Looked up from germline, CDR1 is MGHDK and CDR2 is SYGVNS.

The CDR3 here is CAISERDRGRLEQYF. The DNA of the CDR3 is TGTGCCATCAGTGAAAGGGACAGGGGGCGACTCGAGCAGTACTTC. The genes are TRBV10-3 and TRBJ2-7, with 12 bases identical to TRBD1. CDR3 size: 15 residues. V lost 3 bases to trimming and J lost 6 bases; unmatched junction nucleotides: 6. Germline assignment: CDR1 ENHRY and CDR2 SYGVKD.

This chain joins TRBV11-2 and TRBJ2-7; 9 nucleotides line up with TRBD2. V dropped 5 bases and J dropped 0; count of bases not matched to a gene: 5. The germline V gene encodes CDR1 SGHAT and CDR2 FQNNGV. This CDR3 has 15 residues. CDR3 amino acids: CASSLGTSYSYEQYF. The CDR3 region has the DNA TGTGCCAGCAGCCTTGGGACTAGCTACTCCTACGAGCAGTACTTC.

The CDR3 DNA is TGTGCCAGCAGTGAAGCGGACCGGCCCGGAGGCTACACCTTC. Translation gives CASSEADRPGGYTF. The chain employs TRBV6-1 and TRBJ1-2, with unresolved D. V shed 0 bases and J shed 8 bases, with 13 bases lying between them. The CDR3 has 14 amino acids. Germline V gene sequence: CDR1 MNHNS, CDR2 SASEGT.

The V gene is TRBV18, the J gene TRBJ1-3; D uncertain. This CDR3 has 16 residues. Germline CDR1 is KGHSH and CDR2 is LQKENI. V dropped 1 base and J dropped 1 base, with 11 bases sitting between them. The CDR3 nucleotides are TGTGCCAGCTCACCACAACCATCCGGATCTGGAAACACCATATATTTT. As protein: CASSPQPSGSGNTIYF.

This clone was seen once. The rearrangement joins TRBV29-1 to TRBJ2-5; D not resolved. V was shortened by 1 base and J by 7 bases, with 7 bases between the two germline ends. CDR3 length: 11 residues. CDR1 is SQVTM and CDR2 is ANQGSEA in the germline V gene. The CDR3 here is CSVEAKLTQYF. The CDR3 region has the DNA TGCAGCGTTGAAGCCAAGTTGACCCAGTACTTC.

The rearrangement uses TRBV11-3 and TRBJ2-7, with D hard to call. The CDR3 spans 14 residues. V was trimmed by 1 base and J by 2 bases, leaving 9 bases between them. The germline gives CDR1 SGHNT, CDR2 YENEEA. Here the CDR3 reads CASSLADGPYEQYV. Written as DNA, the CDR3 is TGTGCCAGCAGCTTAGCGGACGGACCCTACGAGCAGTACGTC.

This chain connects TRBV7-2 to TRBJ2-3; 13 positions match TRBD2. After removal of 5 bases from V and 14 bases from J, the junction contained 10 bases not matched to a gene. CDR1 and CDR2 from the germline V gene are SGHTA and FQGNSA. The CDR3 extends over 14 amino acids. The CDR3 sequence is CASSPGLAGEYLYF. Here the CDR3 DNA reads TGTGCCAGCAGCCCCGGACTAGCGGGAGAATACTTGTATTTT.

The chain links TRBV19 to TRBJ2-2; D ambiguous. The CDR3 runs to 14 residues. Germline V gene lookup returns CDR1 LNHDA and CDR2 SQIVND (reference sequence). The V end was cut by 4 bases, the J end by 2 bases, with 8 bases between. The CDR3 loop reads CASSRPENTGELFF. As DNA, the CDR3 is TGTGCCAGTAGTAGACCAGAAAACACCGGGGAGCTGTTTTTT.

This clone appeared once. CDR3 bases: TGTGCCAGCAGCTCCGGACAGGACCGTCACTATGGCTACACCTTC. This codes for CASSSGQDRHYGYTF. The rearrangement uses TRBV11-3 and TRBJ1-2; 7 bases align to TRBD1. Germline assignment: CDR1 SGHNT and CDR2 YENEEA. This CDR3 is 15 amino acids long. The ends lost 4 bases at V and 3 bases at J; junction bases unmatched: 8.

The gene calls are TRBV6-1 and TRBJ2-3; no firm D call. Trimming removed 4 bases from V and 6 bases from J, with 20 bases in between. Germline V CDR1 and CDR2: MNHNS, SASEGT. This CDR3 is built from 16 residues. In nucleotides, the CDR3 is TGTGCCAGCAGTGGACGACTGGCTGAAGACCCCGATACGCAGTATTTT. Its translation is CASSGRLAEDPDTQYF.

The sample holds a few counts of this clone. J is TRBJ1-1 and V is TRBV11-2; D unclear. V lost 1 base and J 1 base, leaving 7 bases between the germline ends. Per germline, CDR1 SGHAT and CDR2 FQNNGV. The CDR3 consists of 14 residues. The CDR3, as DNA: TGTGCCAGCAGCTTAGGCCAGAGGAACACTGAAGCTTTCTTT. Its translation is CASSLGQRNTEAFF. Using reference TRBV11-2 and TRBJ1-1 for the parts outside the CDR3, the full variable domain is EAGVAQSPRYKIIEKRQSVAFWCNPISGHATLYWYQQILGQGPKLLIQFQNNGVVDDSQLPKDRFSAERLKGVDSTLKIQPAKLEDSAVYLCASSLGQRNTEAFFGQGTRLTVV.

This sequence joins TRBV7-2 and TRBJ1-5; tentatively, D is TRBD1 (6 bases). Germline V CDR1 and CDR2: SGHTA, FQGNSA. This CDR3 has 15 amino acids. Trimming took off 1 base at V and 5 bases at J, with 12 bases between the two ends. The chain's CDR3 is CASSLDGGQYQPQHF. The CDR3, as DNA: TGTGCCAGCAGCTTAGACGGTGGACAGTATCAGCCCCAGCATTTT.

V usage is TRBV5-6 and J usage is TRBJ2-2; maybe TRBD1 (6 bases). V shed 4 bases and J shed 6 bases, with 13 bases lying between them. This CDR3 comprises 14 residues. CDR1 and CDR2 from the germline V gene are SGHDT and YYEEEE. CDR3 bases: TGTGCCAGCAGCCCCGGGCCAGGGGCCGGGGAGCTGTTTTTT. Its translation is CASSPGPGAGELFF.